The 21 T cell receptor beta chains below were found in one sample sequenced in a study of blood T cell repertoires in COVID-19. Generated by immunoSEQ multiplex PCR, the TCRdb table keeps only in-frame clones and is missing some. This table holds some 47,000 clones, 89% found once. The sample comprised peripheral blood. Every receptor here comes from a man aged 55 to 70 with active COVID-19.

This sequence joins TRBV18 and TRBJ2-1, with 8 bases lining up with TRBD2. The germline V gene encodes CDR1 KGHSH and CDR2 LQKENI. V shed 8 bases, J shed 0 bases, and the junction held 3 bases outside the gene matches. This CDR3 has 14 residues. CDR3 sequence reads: CASPSGSSYNEQFF. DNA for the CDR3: TGTGCCAGCCCGAGCGGGAGCTCCTACAATGAGCAGTTCTTC.

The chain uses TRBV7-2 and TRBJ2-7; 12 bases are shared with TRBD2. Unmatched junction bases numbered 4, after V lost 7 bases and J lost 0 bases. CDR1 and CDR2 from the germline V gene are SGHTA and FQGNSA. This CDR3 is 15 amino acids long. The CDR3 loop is CASTLTSGSSYEQYF. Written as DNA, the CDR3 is TGTGCCAGCACCCTGACTAGCGGGAGCTCCTACGAGCAGTACTTC. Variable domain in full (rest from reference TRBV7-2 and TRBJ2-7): GAGVSQSPSNKVTEKGKDVELRCDPISGHTALYWYRQSLGQGLEFLIYFQGNSAPDKSGLPSDRFSAERTGGSVSTLTIQRTQQEDSAVYLCASTLTSGSSYEQYFGPGTRLTVT.

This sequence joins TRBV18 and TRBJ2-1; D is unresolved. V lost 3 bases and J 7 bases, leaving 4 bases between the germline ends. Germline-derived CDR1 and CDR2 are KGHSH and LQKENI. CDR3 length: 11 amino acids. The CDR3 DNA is TGTGCCAGCTCACCTCAGAATGAGCAGTTCTTC. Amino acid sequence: CASSPQNEQFF.

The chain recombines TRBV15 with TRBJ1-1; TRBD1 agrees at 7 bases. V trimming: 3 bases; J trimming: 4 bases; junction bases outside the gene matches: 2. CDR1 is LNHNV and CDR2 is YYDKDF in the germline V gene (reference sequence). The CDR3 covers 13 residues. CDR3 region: CATSRAGGTEAFF. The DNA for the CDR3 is TGTGCCACCAGCAGGGCAGGGGGCACTGAAGCTTTCTTT.

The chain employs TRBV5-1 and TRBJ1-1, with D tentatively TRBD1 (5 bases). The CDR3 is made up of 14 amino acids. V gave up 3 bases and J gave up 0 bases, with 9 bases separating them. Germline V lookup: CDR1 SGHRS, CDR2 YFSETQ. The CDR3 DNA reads TGCGCCAGCAGCTGGGGGGGAGTGAACACTGAAGCTTTCTTT. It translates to CASSWGGVNTEAFF. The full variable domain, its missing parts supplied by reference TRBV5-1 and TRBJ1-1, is KAGVTQTPRYLIKTRGQQVTLSCSPISGHRSVSWYQQTPGQGLQFLFEYFSETQRNKGNFPGRFSGRQFSNSRSEMNVSTLELGDSALYLCASSWGGVNTEAFFGQGTRLTVV.

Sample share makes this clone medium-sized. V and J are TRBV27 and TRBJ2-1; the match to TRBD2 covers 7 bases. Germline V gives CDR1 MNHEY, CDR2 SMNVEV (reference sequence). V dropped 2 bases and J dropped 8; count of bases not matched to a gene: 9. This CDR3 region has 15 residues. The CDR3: CASSLAPLGGDEQFF. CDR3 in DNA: TGTGCCAGCAGTTTAGCCCCCCTGGGGGGGGATGAGCAGTTCTTC.

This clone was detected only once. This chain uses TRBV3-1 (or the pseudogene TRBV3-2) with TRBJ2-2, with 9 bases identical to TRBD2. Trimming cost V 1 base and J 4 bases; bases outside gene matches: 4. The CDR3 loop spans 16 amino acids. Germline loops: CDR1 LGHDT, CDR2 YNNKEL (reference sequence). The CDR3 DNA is TGTGCCAGCAGCCAAGGACTAGCGGAGATCACCGGGGAGCTGTTTTTT. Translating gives CASSQGLAEITGELFF.

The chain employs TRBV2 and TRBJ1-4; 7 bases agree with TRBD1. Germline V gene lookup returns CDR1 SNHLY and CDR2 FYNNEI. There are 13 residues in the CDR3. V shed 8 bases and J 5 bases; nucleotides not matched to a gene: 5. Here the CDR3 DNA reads TGTGCCAGCCAGACAGGGAAGAATGAAAAACTGTTTTTT. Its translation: CASQTGKNEKLFF.

The CDR3 DNA is TGTGCCAGCAGCTGGGCGGAGTCCGCCGCCGGGACTAGCGGGAGCACAGATACGCAGTATTTT. Translating it yields CASSWAESAAGTSGSTDTQYF. This chain connects TRBV7-3 to TRBJ2-3; TRBD2 agrees at 12 bases. From germline, CDR1 is SGHTA and CDR2 FQGTGA. The ends lost 4 bases at V and 0 bases at J; junction bases unmatched: 17. The CDR3 runs 21 residues.

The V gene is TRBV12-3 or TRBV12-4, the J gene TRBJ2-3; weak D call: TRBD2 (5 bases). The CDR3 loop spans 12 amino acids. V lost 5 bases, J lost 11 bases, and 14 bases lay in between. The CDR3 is CASSARRSVQYF. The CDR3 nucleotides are TGTGCCAGCAGTGCCCGGAGGAGTGTGCAGTATTTT.

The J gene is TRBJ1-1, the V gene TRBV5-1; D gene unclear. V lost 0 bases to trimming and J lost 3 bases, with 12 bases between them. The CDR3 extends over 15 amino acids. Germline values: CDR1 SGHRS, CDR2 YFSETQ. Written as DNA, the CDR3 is TGCGCCAGCAGCTTGGAGGCCCCAGCGGACACTGAAGCTTTCTTT. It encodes CASSLEAPADTEAFF.

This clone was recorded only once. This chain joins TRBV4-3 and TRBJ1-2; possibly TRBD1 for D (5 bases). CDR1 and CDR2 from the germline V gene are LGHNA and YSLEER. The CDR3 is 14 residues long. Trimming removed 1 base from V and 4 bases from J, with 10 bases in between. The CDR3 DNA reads TGCGCCAGCAGCCAAGGCAGGGAAGGCTATGGCTACACCTTC. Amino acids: CASSQGREGYGYTF.

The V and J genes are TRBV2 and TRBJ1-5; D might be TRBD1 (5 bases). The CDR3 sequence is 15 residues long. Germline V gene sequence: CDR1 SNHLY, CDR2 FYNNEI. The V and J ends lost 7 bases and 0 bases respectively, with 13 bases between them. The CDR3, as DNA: TGTGCCAGCAAGGCTACAGGATATAGCAATCAGCCCCAGCATTTT. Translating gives CASKATGYSNQPQHF.

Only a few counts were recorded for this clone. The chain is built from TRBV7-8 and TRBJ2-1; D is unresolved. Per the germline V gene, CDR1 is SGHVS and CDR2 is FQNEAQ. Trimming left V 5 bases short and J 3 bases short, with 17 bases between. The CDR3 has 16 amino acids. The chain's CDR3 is CASSTKIGSRYNEQFF. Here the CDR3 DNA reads TGTGCCAGCAGCACTAAGATTGGGTCCCGCTACAATGAGCAGTTCTTC.

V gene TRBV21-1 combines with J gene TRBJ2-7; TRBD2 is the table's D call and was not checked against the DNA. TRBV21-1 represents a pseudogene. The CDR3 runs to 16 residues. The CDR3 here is CASSSMTSGKTYEQYF. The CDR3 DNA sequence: TGTGCCAGCAGCAGTATGACTAGCGGGAAGACCTACGAGCAGTACTTC.

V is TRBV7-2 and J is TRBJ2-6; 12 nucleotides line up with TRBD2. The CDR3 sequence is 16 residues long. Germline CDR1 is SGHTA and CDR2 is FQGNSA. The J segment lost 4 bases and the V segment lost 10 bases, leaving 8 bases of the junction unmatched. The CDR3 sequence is CATRLAGVSGANVLTF. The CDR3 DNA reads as TGTGCCACCAGACTAGCGGGAGTTTCCGGGGCCAACGTCCTGACTTTC.

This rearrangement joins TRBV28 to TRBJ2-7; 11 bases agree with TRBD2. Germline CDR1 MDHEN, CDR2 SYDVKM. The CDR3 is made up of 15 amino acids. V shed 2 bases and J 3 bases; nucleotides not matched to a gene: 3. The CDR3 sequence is CASSLRTSGRYEQYF. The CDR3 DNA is TGTGCCAGCAGTTTACGGACTAGCGGGCGCTACGAGCAGTACTTC.

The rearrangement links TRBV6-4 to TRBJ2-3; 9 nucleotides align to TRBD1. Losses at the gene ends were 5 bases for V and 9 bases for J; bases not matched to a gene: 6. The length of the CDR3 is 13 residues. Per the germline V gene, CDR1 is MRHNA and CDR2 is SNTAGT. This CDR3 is CASSTNRGQTQYF. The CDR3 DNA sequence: TGTGCCAGCAGTACAAACAGGGGGCAAACGCAGTATTTT.

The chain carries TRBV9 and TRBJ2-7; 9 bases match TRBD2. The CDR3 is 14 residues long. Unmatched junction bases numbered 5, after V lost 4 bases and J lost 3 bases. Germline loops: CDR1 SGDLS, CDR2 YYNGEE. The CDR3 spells CASSPETSGYEQYF. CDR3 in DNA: TGTGCCAGCAGCCCCGAGACTAGCGGCTACGAGCAGTACTTC.

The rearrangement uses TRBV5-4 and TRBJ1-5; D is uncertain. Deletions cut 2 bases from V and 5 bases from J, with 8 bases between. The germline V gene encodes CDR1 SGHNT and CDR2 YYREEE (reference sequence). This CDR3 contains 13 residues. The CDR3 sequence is CASSLGRDQPQHF. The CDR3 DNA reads TGTGCCAGCAGCTTAGGGCGGGATCAGCCCCAGCATTTT.

The CDR3 protein is CASSDENSSYNEQFF. In nucleotides, the CDR3 is TGTGCCAGCAGTGACGAAAACAGTTCCTACAATGAGCAGTTCTTC. The rearrangement joins TRBV28 to TRBJ2-1, with D hard to call. Trimming stripped 5 bases from V and 1 base from J, with 12 bases between. Germline loops: CDR1 MDHEN, CDR2 SYDVKM. The CDR3 has 15 residues.